This is a list of T cell receptor beta chains from one sample in a study of blood T cell repertoires in COVID-19. Profiling relied on immunoSEQ multiplex PCR, and the TCRdb table lists in-frame clones only, not all of them. The table records fewer than 350,000 clones, around 90% of them present only once. The sample comprised PBMCs or T cells enriched from blood (not recorded which). The receptors were sampled from a woman aged 18 to 35 with acute COVID-19. Both conserved end residues are part of each CDR3. The order of the fields is J gene, V gene, CDR3 protein.

j_gene: TRBJ2-7
v_gene: TRBV30
CDR3aa: CAWSGGGGRNEQYF

j_gene: TRBJ1-1
v_gene: TRBV3-1/TRBV3-2
CDR3aa: CASSPGPAGEAFF

j_gene: TRBJ2-2
v_gene: TRBV10-3
CDR3aa: CAIRRDTTNTGELFF

j_gene: TRBJ2-3
v_gene: TRBV28
CDR3aa: CASSSPLAGGWGTQYF

j_gene: TRBJ1-2
v_gene: TRBV6-2/TRBV6-3
CDR3aa: CASSLFPLRTGGNYGYTF

j_gene: TRBJ2-5
v_gene: TRBV4-2
CDR3aa: CASSQPGQGRETQYF

j_gene: TRBJ2-5
v_gene: TRBV19
CDR3aa: CASKGVGTGHKETQYF

j_gene: TRBJ2-1
v_gene: TRBV7-3
CDR3aa: CASSPQGALGNEQFF

j_gene: TRBJ1-5
v_gene: TRBV6-2/TRBV6-3
CDR3aa: CASSRTGEGAQPQHF

j_gene: TRBJ2-5
v_gene: TRBV11-1
CDR3aa: CASTSSGETQYF

j_gene: TRBJ2-2
v_gene: TRBV7-8
CDR3aa: CASSLGTSGNTGELFF

j_gene: TRBJ1-3
v_gene: TRBV20-1
CDR3aa: CSASMGAPGNTIYF

j_gene: TRBJ2-7
v_gene: TRBV6-4
CDR3aa: CASSATTGGVREQYF

j_gene: TRBJ1-1
v_gene: TRBV30
CDR3aa: CAWRIGQAEAFF

j_gene: TRBJ1-4
v_gene: TRBV5-8
CDR3aa: CASSLIRNEKLFF

j_gene: TRBJ2-1
v_gene: TRBV28
CDR3aa: CASSPETGSGTHEFF

j_gene: TRBJ1-4
v_gene: TRBV14
CDR3aa: CASSQGGTNEKLFF

j_gene: TRBJ1-5
v_gene: TRBV15
CDR3aa: CATSRVIRESNQPQHF

j_gene: TRBJ2-5
v_gene: TRBV23-1
CDR3aa: CASRGQQGETQYF

j_gene: TRBJ2-7
v_gene: TRBV30
CDR3aa: CAWSIAPRGQYF

j_gene: TRBJ2-1
v_gene: TRBV29-1
CDR3aa: CSVGGVRSYNEQFF

j_gene: TRBJ2-1
v_gene: TRBV28
CDR3aa: CASSSSSLSYNEQFF

j_gene: TRBJ1-2
v_gene: TRBV19
CDR3aa: CASSIDSNYGYTF

j_gene: TRBJ2-1
v_gene: TRBV4-1
CDR3aa: CASSQDLTGTSTNEQFF

j_gene: TRBJ2-7
v_gene: TRBV6-5
CDR3aa: CASSSLDKIYEQYF

j_gene: TRBJ2-1
v_gene: TRBV4-3
CDR3aa: CASSHGSGVYNEQFF

j_gene: TRBJ2-2
v_gene: TRBV29-1
CDR3aa: CSVEDRTGIVTGELFF

j_gene: TRBJ2-1
v_gene: TRBV28
CDR3aa: CASSPWTRGNEQFF

j_gene: TRBJ2-5
v_gene: TRBV7-2
CDR3aa: CASSLVGGETQYF

j_gene: TRBJ1-1
v_gene: TRBV4-1
CDR3aa: CASSQLTENTEAFF

j_gene: TRBJ2-1
v_gene: TRBV5-1
CDR3aa: CASSRTSGSSYNEQFF

j_gene: TRBJ1-5
v_gene: TRBV27
CDR3aa: CASSLAGSNQPQHF

j_gene: TRBJ2-1
v_gene: TRBV4-3
CDR3aa: CASSRRTGTTGSYNEQFF

j_gene: TRBJ2-3
v_gene: TRBV18
CDR3aa: CASLATYTDTQYF

j_gene: TRBJ2-1
v_gene: TRBV11-2
CDR3aa: CASSFSSGSSYNEQFF

j_gene: TRBJ2-3
v_gene: TRBV7-9
CDR3aa: CASSSLYRGSGITDTQYF

j_gene: TRBJ1-2
v_gene: TRBV6-1
CDR3aa: CASSVGALGLNYGYTF

j_gene: TRBJ2-1
v_gene: TRBV25-1
CDR3aa: CASSGELAVVEQFF

j_gene: TRBJ1-2
v_gene: TRBV9
CDR3aa: CASSVKTGQRDSYTF

j_gene: TRBJ1-4
v_gene: TRBV19
CDR3aa: CASSILPGNEKLFF

j_gene: TRBJ1-1
v_gene: TRBV5-6
CDR3aa: CASSSTGRKTEAFF